The present T cell receptor beta chain was sequenced within a study of blood T cells in healthy people across ages. The V end lost 1 base, the J end lost 9 bases, and 10 bases lay between the germline ends. The germline gives CDR1 DFQATT, CDR2 SNEGSKA (reference sequence). CDR3 length equals 13 residues. Drawing of peripheral blood yielded approximately 10 milliliters from each donor. Study-wide findings and caveats: Significant beta diversity loss was already apparent by age about 39, declining roughly linearly.

Notes on this clonotype: Its antigen remains unidentified.

The use of a sample-barcoded 5' primer and a J-beta primer mix characterized a second PCR of roughly 7 to 12 cycles. TCRdb itself ran the 5' RACE reads through MiXCR, one entry per CDR3 protein. The table lists 700,000 to 950,000 distinct CDR3 sequences, roughly 64% of them singletons. The sequenced sample was blood. This TCR came from a man aged 30 to 39 in good health. V is TRBV20-1 and J is TRBJ1-6; D gene ambiguous. CDR3 sequence: CSARVGEGSPLHF. CDR3 in DNA: TGCAGTGCTAGAGTAGGAGAAGGTTCACCCCTCCACTTT.